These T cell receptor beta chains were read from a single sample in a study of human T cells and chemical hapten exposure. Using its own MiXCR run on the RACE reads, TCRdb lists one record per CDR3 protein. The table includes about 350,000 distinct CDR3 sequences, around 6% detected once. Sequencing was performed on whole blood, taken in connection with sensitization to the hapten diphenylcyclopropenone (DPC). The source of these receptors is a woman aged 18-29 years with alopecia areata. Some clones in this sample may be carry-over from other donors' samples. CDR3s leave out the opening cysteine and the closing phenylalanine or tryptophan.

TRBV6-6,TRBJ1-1,ASSYMGETF
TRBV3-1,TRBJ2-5,ASSQVTGVAPQETQY
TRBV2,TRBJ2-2,ASTTPGAANTGELF
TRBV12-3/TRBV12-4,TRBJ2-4,ASSLNRAGGY
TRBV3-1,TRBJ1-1,ASSQGPALGAAAF
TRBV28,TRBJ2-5,ASSFSPGQNQETQY
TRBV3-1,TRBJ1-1,ASSQRGEAF
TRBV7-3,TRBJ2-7,ASSPSLQWIPAEQY
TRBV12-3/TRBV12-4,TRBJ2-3,ATNQRGSTDTQY
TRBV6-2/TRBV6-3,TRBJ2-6,ASSLQLSGANVLT
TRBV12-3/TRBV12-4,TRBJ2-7,ASSLTLTHYEQY
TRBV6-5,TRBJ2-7,ASSLRDRTSYEQY
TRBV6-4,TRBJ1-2,ASRGQYGYT
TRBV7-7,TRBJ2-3,ASSTGLTDTQY
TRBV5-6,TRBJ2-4,ASSLAGGNKNIQY
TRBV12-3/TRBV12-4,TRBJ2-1,ASSRAGGEQF
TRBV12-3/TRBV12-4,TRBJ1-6,ASSLGLDSPLH
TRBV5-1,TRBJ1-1,ASSPGQGGGTEAF
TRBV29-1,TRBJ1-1,SVDPTGMNTEAF
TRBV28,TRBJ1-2,ASSLERVSSGYT
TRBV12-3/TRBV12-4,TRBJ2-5,ASSLRDRETQY
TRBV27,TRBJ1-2,ASRPEGLGYT
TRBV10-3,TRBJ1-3,AISESTPGGNTIY
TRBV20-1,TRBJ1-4,SARQTGVKEKLF
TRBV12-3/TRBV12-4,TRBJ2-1,ASSLASGYYNEQF
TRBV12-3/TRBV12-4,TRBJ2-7,ASSLWGLVEQY
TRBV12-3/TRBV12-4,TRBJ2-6,ASSLRAGNAGARFLT
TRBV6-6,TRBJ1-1,ASSTTGGNTEAF
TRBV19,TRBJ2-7,ASSRVQGEEQY
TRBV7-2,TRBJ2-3,ASSQLAGGHPTQY
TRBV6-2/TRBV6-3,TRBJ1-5,ASSPGGASGPQH
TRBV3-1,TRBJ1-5,ASSQGWAGQPQH
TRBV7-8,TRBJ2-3,ASSLAPGAESRY
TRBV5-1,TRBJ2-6,ASSLRSSGANVLT
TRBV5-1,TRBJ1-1,ASSSEATNTEAF
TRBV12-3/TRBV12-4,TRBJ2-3,ASRLGGTGPDTQY
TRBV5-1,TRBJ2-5,ASSPRQGPQETQY
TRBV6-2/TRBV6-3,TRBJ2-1,ASSLTSGGYNEQF
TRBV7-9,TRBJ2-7,ASSPDTTYVQY
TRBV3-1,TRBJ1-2,ASSQENYGYT
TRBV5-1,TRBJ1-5,ASSLSGGWDQPQH
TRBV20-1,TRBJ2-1,SAIFRDPKNEQF
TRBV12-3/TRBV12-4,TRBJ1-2,ASSKSGAYGYT
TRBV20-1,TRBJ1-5,SASWDRKGYQPQH